This is a list of T cell receptor beta chains from one sample in a study of T-cell memory formation after mild COVID-19. TCRdb re-derived calls from the 5' RACE reads in MiXCR, one entry per CDR3 protein. The sample holds 140,000 or so distinct CDR3 sequences, roughly 21% seen once. Sequenced sample: PBMCs or a T cell subset sorted from them (not recorded which). These receptors all stem from an adult woman who had mild COVID-19 (a few samples of this study predate the infection). Cell type and time point are not known. Both conserved end residues are part of each CDR3. D genes are given only for firm matches. Only some rows state a clone size, as once, few, many or a class for expanded clones.

cdr3_aa: CATSSTNEKLFF
cdr3_nt: TGTGCCACCAGTTCAACTAATGAAAAACTGTTTTTT
clone_size: NA
j_call: TRBJ1-4
v_call: TRBV24-1
d_call: NA

cdr3_aa: CASRLSVAGGNEQFF
cdr3_nt: TGTGCCAGCAGACTCAGCGTAGCGGGAGGTAATGAGCAGTTCTTC
clone_size: few
j_call: TRBJ2-1
v_call: TRBV6-2/TRBV6-3
d_call: TRBD2

cdr3_aa: CASSLTTGSYEQYF
cdr3_nt: TGTGCCAGCAGCTTAACTACAGGGTCCTACGAGCAGTACTTC
clone_size: few
j_call: TRBJ2-7
v_call: TRBV7-8
d_call: NA

cdr3_aa: CASSLRSDGAQYF
cdr3_nt: TGTGCCAGCAGCTTACGTTCCGATGGGGCCCAGTACTTC
clone_size: few
j_call: TRBJ2-5
v_call: TRBV7-2
d_call: NA

cdr3_aa: CASSEARSQHF
cdr3_nt: TGTGCCAGCAGTGAAGCGCGTTCCCAGCATTTT
clone_size: NA
j_call: TRBJ1-5
v_call: TRBV2
d_call: NA

cdr3_aa: CASTAESSYNEQFF
cdr3_nt: TGTGCCAGCACGGCAGAGAGCTCCTACAATGAGCAGTTCTTC
clone_size: NA
j_call: TRBJ2-1
v_call: TRBV2
d_call: NA

cdr3_aa: CSAGLAGDYQETQYF
cdr3_nt: TGCAGCGCGGGACTAGCGGGGGATTACCAAGAGACCCAGTACTTC
clone_size: many
j_call: TRBJ2-5
v_call: TRBV29-1
d_call: TRBD2

cdr3_aa: CSASGQLNTEAFF
cdr3_nt: TGCAGTGCCTCGGGACAGTTGAACACTGAAGCTTTCTTT
clone_size: few
j_call: TRBJ1-1
v_call: TRBV20-1
d_call: TRBD1

cdr3_aa: CASSLVGTRDSGHPEAFF
cdr3_nt: TGTGCCAGCAGCTTAGTCGGGACGAGGGACAGCGGGCACCCTGAAGCTTTCTTT
clone_size: few
j_call: TRBJ1-1
v_call: TRBV7-9
d_call: TRBD1

cdr3_aa: CASQTGLRDKNIQYF
cdr3_nt: TGCGCCAGCCAGACAGGCCTGAGAGACAAAAACATTCAGTACTTC
clone_size: NA
j_call: TRBJ2-4
v_call: TRBV5-1
d_call: NA

cdr3_aa: CASSRGLAGVSEQFF
cdr3_nt: TGTGCCAGCAGCCGGGGACTAGCGGGAGTGAGTGAGCAGTTCTTC
clone_size: few
j_call: TRBJ2-1
v_call: TRBV7-6
d_call: TRBD2

cdr3_aa: CASSFGTGVLAVVNEQFF
cdr3_nt: TGCGCCAGCAGCTTTGGTACGGGAGTACTAGCGGTAGTTAATGAGCAGTTCTTC
clone_size: NA
j_call: TRBJ2-1
v_call: TRBV5-1
d_call: TRBD2

cdr3_aa: CASSELHGNQPQHF
cdr3_nt: TGTGCCAGCAGTGAACTTCATGGAAATCAGCCCCAGCATTTT
clone_size: NA
j_call: TRBJ1-5
v_call: TRBV6-1
d_call: NA

cdr3_aa: CASSFQGGGNIQYF
cdr3_nt: TGTGCCAGCAGTTTTCAGGGGGGCGGGAACATTCAGTACTTC
clone_size: NA
j_call: TRBJ2-4
v_call: TRBV12-3/TRBV12-4
d_call: NA

cdr3_aa: CATDGTSGKSTDTQYF
cdr3_nt: TGTGCCACCGACGGGACTAGCGGAAAAAGCACAGATACGCAGTATTTT
clone_size: NA
j_call: TRBJ2-3
v_call: TRBV21-1
d_call: NA

cdr3_aa: CASSLEGLSNQPQHF
cdr3_nt: TGTGCCAGCAGCTTAGAGGGGTTGAGCAATCAGCCCCAGCATTTT
clone_size: once
j_call: TRBJ1-5
v_call: TRBV7-9
d_call: NA

cdr3_aa: CASSTLGAGRRNTQYF
cdr3_nt: TGTGCCAGCAGCACCCTGGGGGCGGGGCGTCGCAATACGCAGTATTTT
clone_size: NA
j_call: TRBJ2-3
v_call: TRBV7-6
d_call: NA

cdr3_aa: CSVAGTGANYGYTF
cdr3_nt: TGCAGCGTGGCCGGGACAGGGGCTAACTATGGCTACACCTTC
clone_size: NA
j_call: TRBJ1-2
v_call: TRBV29-1
d_call: TRBD1

cdr3_aa: CASSQGLRLGTDTQYF
cdr3_nt: TGCGCCAGCAGCCAAGGTCTGAGGCTGGGCACAGATACGCAGTATTTT
clone_size: few
j_call: TRBJ2-3
v_call: TRBV4-1
d_call: NA

cdr3_aa: CASSLGGGSASSYNEQFF
cdr3_nt: TGTGCCAGCAGTTTAGGCGGGGGGTCCGCTAGCTCCTACAATGAGCAGTTCTTC
clone_size: NA
j_call: TRBJ2-1
v_call: TRBV12-3/TRBV12-4
d_call: TRBD2

cdr3_aa: CASSLVGTDQETQYF
cdr3_nt: TGTGCCAGCAGCTTGGTGGGGACAGACCAAGAGACCCAGTACTTC
clone_size: NA
j_call: TRBJ2-5
v_call: TRBV5-6
d_call: TRBD1

cdr3_aa: CATSDPSLGQNEQFF
cdr3_nt: TGTGCCACCAGTGACCCCTCCTTGGGACAGAATGAGCAGTTCTTC
clone_size: few
j_call: TRBJ2-1
v_call: TRBV24-1
d_call: TRBD1

cdr3_aa: CATSRDAETQYF
cdr3_nt: TGTGCCACCAGCAGAGATGCGGAGACCCAGTACTTC
clone_size: many
j_call: TRBJ2-5
v_call: TRBV15
d_call: NA

cdr3_aa: CASSLLLAGGMSYEQYF
cdr3_nt: TGTGCCAGCAGCCTTTTACTAGCGGGGGGGATGTCCTACGAGCAGTACTTC
clone_size: many
j_call: TRBJ2-7
v_call: TRBV7-2
d_call: TRBD2

cdr3_aa: CASSTGGGETQYF
cdr3_nt: TGTGCCAGCAGCACAGGGGGCGGAGAGACCCAGTACTTC
clone_size: NA
j_call: TRBJ2-5
v_call: TRBV7-9
d_call: TRBD1

cdr3_aa: CASRKQGLSRGTQYF
cdr3_nt: TGTGCCAGCAGAAAACAGGGTCTATCCAGAGGGACCCAGTACTTC
clone_size: few
j_call: TRBJ2-5
v_call: TRBV12-3/TRBV12-4
d_call: NA

cdr3_aa: CSASSRTSGSYEQYF
cdr3_nt: TGCAGTGCTAGTTCCCGGACTAGCGGATCCTACGAGCAGTACTTC
clone_size: NA
j_call: TRBJ2-7
v_call: TRBV20-1
d_call: TRBD2

cdr3_aa: CASSVGTGPDTQYF
cdr3_nt: TGTGCCAGCAGCGTGGGGACAGGGCCAGATACGCAGTATTTT
clone_size: NA
j_call: TRBJ2-3
v_call: TRBV9
d_call: TRBD1

cdr3_aa: CASSPQAGTGADTQYF
cdr3_nt: TGTGCCAGCAGTCCCCAGGCGGGAACAGGAGCAGATACGCAGTATTTT
clone_size: NA
j_call: TRBJ2-3
v_call: TRBV12-3/TRBV12-4
d_call: NA

cdr3_aa: CASSQGRGAYEQYF
cdr3_nt: TGTGCCAGCAGCCAAGGCAGGGGCGCGTACGAGCAGTACTTC
clone_size: few
j_call: TRBJ2-7
v_call: TRBV3-1
d_call: NA

cdr3_aa: CASSGRLVNTEAFF
cdr3_nt: TGTGCCAGCAGCGGCCGTTTGGTGAACACTGAAGCTTTCTTT
clone_size: NA
j_call: TRBJ1-1
v_call: TRBV5-6
d_call: NA

cdr3_aa: CASPPPGANPNEQFF
cdr3_nt: TGTGCCAGCCCACCACCCGGGGCCAATCCAAATGAGCAGTTCTTC
clone_size: NA
j_call: TRBJ2-1
v_call: TRBV12-3/TRBV12-4
d_call: NA

cdr3_aa: CASSGPGTGAYNEQFF
cdr3_nt: TGTGCCAGCAGCGGACCCGGGACAGGAGCTTACAATGAGCAGTTCTTC
clone_size: few
j_call: TRBJ2-1
v_call: TRBV7-2
d_call: TRBD1

cdr3_aa: CASSQGWMSRNFYNEQFF
cdr3_nt: TGCGCCAGCAGCCAAGGGTGGATGAGCCGAAATTTCTACAATGAGCAGTTCTTC
clone_size: few
j_call: TRBJ2-1
v_call: TRBV4-3
d_call: NA

cdr3_aa: CASSLVGAWRNQPQHF
cdr3_nt: TGTGCCAGCAGCTTAGTTGGGGCTTGGAGAAATCAGCCCCAGCATTTT
clone_size: NA
j_call: TRBJ1-5
v_call: TRBV7-2
d_call: NA

cdr3_aa: CASTPGQVTQETQYF
cdr3_nt: TGTGCCAGCACCCCGGGACAGGTCACTCAAGAGACCCAGTACTTC
clone_size: NA
j_call: TRBJ2-5
v_call: TRBV12-3/TRBV12-4
d_call: TRBD1

cdr3_aa: CASSPQEGRLFF
cdr3_nt: TGTGCCAGCAGCCCCCAGGAGGGGAGACTGTTTTTT
clone_size: few
j_call: TRBJ1-4
v_call: TRBV7-8
d_call: NA

cdr3_aa: CASRSIHEQYF
cdr3_nt: TGTGCCAGCAGATCCATACACGAGCAGTACTTC
clone_size: NA
j_call: TRBJ2-7
v_call: TRBV11-2
d_call: NA

cdr3_aa: CSASGWTQYF
cdr3_nt: TGCAGTGCAAGCGGGTGGACCCAGTACTTC
clone_size: few
j_call: TRBJ2-5
v_call: TRBV20-1
d_call: NA

cdr3_aa: CASSRGLAGGLSSYEQYF
cdr3_nt: TGCGCCAGCAGCCGAGGACTAGCGGGAGGCTTGAGCTCCTACGAGCAGTACTTC
clone_size: many
j_call: TRBJ2-7
v_call: TRBV4-3
d_call: TRBD2

cdr3_aa: CASGSPQGGLLEAFF
cdr3_nt: TGTGCTAGTGGTAGCCCACAGGGGGGACTTCTTGAAGCTTTCTTT
clone_size: few
j_call: TRBJ1-1
v_call: TRBV12-5
d_call: TRBD1

cdr3_aa: CASSLTGMVEKLFF
cdr3_nt: TGCGCCAGCAGCTTGACAGGGATGGTTGAAAAACTGTTTTTT
clone_size: NA
j_call: TRBJ1-4
v_call: TRBV5-1
d_call: NA

cdr3_aa: CASSLQQGAWTEAFF
cdr3_nt: TGCGCCAGCAGCTTACAACAGGGGGCGTGGACTGAAGCTTTCTTT
clone_size: few
j_call: TRBJ1-1
v_call: TRBV5-1
d_call: TRBD1

cdr3_aa: CASSQEGTGSTYEQYF
cdr3_nt: TGTGCCAGCAGCCAAGAAGGGACAGGCAGTACCTACGAGCAGTACTTC
clone_size: few
j_call: TRBJ2-7
v_call: TRBV4-2
d_call: TRBD1

cdr3_aa: CASSLFTSGELFF
cdr3_nt: TGTGCCAGCAGCTTGTTCACCAGCGGGGAGCTGTTTTTT
clone_size: few
j_call: TRBJ2-2
v_call: TRBV5-5
d_call: NA

cdr3_aa: CASSLGDTYNEQFF
cdr3_nt: TGCGCCAGCAGCTTGGGGGACACCTACAATGAGCAGTTCTTC
clone_size: few
j_call: TRBJ2-1
v_call: TRBV5-1
d_call: NA

cdr3_aa: CASSLTGGRGETQYF
cdr3_nt: TGCGCCAGCAGCTTGACGGGGGGACGGGGAGAGACCCAGTACTTC
clone_size: NA
j_call: TRBJ2-5
v_call: TRBV5-1
d_call: TRBD2